These 23 T cell receptor beta chains share one sample of origin, sequenced in a study of early T cells in non-severe SARS-CoV-2 infection. In TCRdb, the 5' RACE reads were re-called with MiXCR into one record per CDR3 protein. This table holds tens of thousands of distinct CDR3 sequences, roughly 4.6% found once. The sample here was whole blood, taken at baseline. These TCRs come from an adult who was a healthcare worker with PCR-confirmed SARS-CoV-2 infection or an uninfected control (not recorded which).

At least ten counts were recorded for this clonotype. This chain uses TRBV7-6 with TRBJ2-1, with D perhaps matching TRBD1 or TRBD2 (7 bases each). Germline CDR1 reads SGHVS; CDR2 reads FNYEAQ. The V gene lost 3 bases and the J gene lost 7 bases, with 13 bases spanning the gap. The CDR3 is 14 residues long. In nucleotides, the CDR3 is TGTGCCAGCAGCTTCGCAGGGGGAGGGAATGAGCAGTTCTTC. Translating it yields CASSFAGGGNEQFF.

This clonotype was observed at least ten times. The chain couples TRBV11-2 to TRBJ2-1, with D hard to call. Germline V gives CDR1 SGHAT, CDR2 FQNNGV. The CDR3 covers 16 residues. Between the trimmed V and J ends, which lost 1 base and 2 bases, there was a span of 12 bases. CDR3 sequence (DNA): TGTGCCAGCAGCTTAGGGCTGCAGGCCGCCTACAATGAGCAGTTCTTC. Amino acid sequence: CASSLGLQAAYNEQFF.

This clonotype is labeled as medium-sized (0.01 to 0.1%). This chain uses TRBV10-3 with TRBJ1-2; no clear D gene. Germline V gives CDR1 ENHRY, CDR2 SYGVKD. The CDR3 has 14 residues. Trimming removed 3 bases at V and 2 bases at J, with 10 bases between. The CDR3 protein is CAISDDGGNYGYTF. In nucleotides, the CDR3 is TGTGCCATCAGTGACGACGGTGGGAACTATGGCTACACCTTC.

This clonotype was found many times. V and J are TRBV12-3 or TRBV12-4 and TRBJ2-2; no clear D gene. V was shortened by 6 bases and J by 8 bases, with 16 bases between the two germline ends. This CDR3 spans 14 amino acids. The CDR3, as DNA: TGTGCCAGCAGGCTTTCGGGCTCGGAAGGGGAGCTGTTTTTT. It translates to CASRLSGSEGELFF.

This clonotype appeared many times. V gene TRBV5-1 combines with J gene TRBJ2-3, with TRBD2 matching over 7 bases. Trimming cost V 1 base and J 3 bases; bases outside gene matches: 14. Germline lookup yields CDR1 SGHRS and CDR2 YFSETQ. This CDR3 contains 18 residues. CDR3 region: CASSLRGRPQGGTDTQYF. CDR3 DNA: TGCGCCAGCAGCTTGAGGGGCCGGCCTCAGGGAGGGACAGATACGCAGTATTTT.

This clonotype was picked up many times. This sequence joins TRBV7-2 and TRBJ1-1, with no clear D. CDR3 length: 17 amino acids. The V and J ends lost 1 base and 0 bases respectively, with 15 bases between them. The germline gives CDR1 SGHTA, CDR2 FQGNSA. CDR3 nucleotide sequence: TGTGCCAGCAGCTTAGGCGGGCAGAACCGATTGAACACTGAAGCTTTCTTT. The encoded protein is CASSLGGQNRLNTEAFF.

Ten or more counts support this clonotype. The V gene is TRBV7-9, the J gene TRBJ2-7, with 8 bases lining up with TRBD1. V dropped 1 base and J dropped 4; count of bases not matched to a gene: 6. Germline-derived CDR1 and CDR2 are SEHNR and FQNEAQ (reference sequence). The CDR3 sequence is 15 residues long. CDR3 residues: CASSLVQGAGYEQYF. In DNA form, the CDR3 reads TGTGCCAGCAGCTTAGTGCAGGGGGCGGGGTACGAGCAGTACTTC.

This clonotype was detected ten times or more. J is TRBJ2-5 and V is TRBV5-1, with D possibly TRBD1 on 5 matching bases. CDR1 is SGHRS and CDR2 is YFSETQ in the germline V gene. This CDR3 contains 11 residues. V dropped 5 bases and J dropped 5 bases, with 7 bases sitting between them. The CDR3 loop is CASRQEETQYF. CDR3 nucleotides: TGCGCCAGCAGACAGGAGGAGACCCAGTACTTC.

The chain recombines TRBV7-6 with TRBJ2-1, with D unclear. V shed 2 bases and J shed 7 bases, with 9 bases lying between them. Germline CDR1 is SGHVS and CDR2 is FNYEAQ. The CDR3 is made up of 13 amino acids. CDR3 residues: CASSLTQRNEQFF. The CDR3 DNA follows: TGTGCCAGCAGCTTAACCCAGAGAAATGAGCAGTTCTTC.

This clonotype was found many times. J is TRBJ1-3 and V is TRBV5-1; D perhaps matches TRBD1 (6 bases). Trimming took off 0 bases at V and 2 bases at J, with 12 bases between the two ends. The CDR3 is 16 amino acids. CDR1 is SGHRS, CDR2 YFSETQ, per germline. The CDR3 here is CASSLGPTGTGNTIYF. The CDR3 region has the DNA TGCGCCAGCAGCTTGGGCCCGACAGGAACTGGAAACACCATATATTTT.

This clonotype was recorded at least ten times. The chain links TRBV20-1 to TRBJ2-3; the D gene could be TRBD1 or TRBD2 (6 bases each). V shed 6 bases and J shed 2 bases, with 18 bases lying between them. This CDR3 has 15 residues. Germline values: CDR1 DFQATT, CDR2 SNEGSKA (reference sequence). The CDR3 here is CSAHGQRGDTDTQYF. The CDR3 DNA reads as TGCAGTGCCCACGGTCAGAGGGGGGACACAGATACGCAGTATTTT.

There are many counts of this clonotype. The rearrangement uses TRBV11-3 and TRBJ2-1; D possibly corresponds to TRBD1 (5 bases). Germline V CDR1 and CDR2: SGHNT, YENEEA. The CDR3 has 16 residues. V dropped 5 bases and J dropped 4 bases, with 18 bases sitting between them. DNA for the CDR3: TGTGCCAGCAGCCAACGGACACTAAGCCCTTACAATGAGCAGTTCTTC. Translated, it gives CASSQRTLSPYNEQFF.

CDR3 nucleotide sequence: TGCGCCAGCAGCCAAGGACCAGCGGGAGGCCAGCAGTACTTC. Translated, it gives CASSQGPAGGQQYF. This chain uses TRBV5-1 with TRBJ2-7; 9 nucleotides line up with TRBD2. The V segment lost 4 bases and the J segment 8 bases; nucleotides outside the gene matches: 10. The CDR3 runs 14 residues. Germline-derived CDR1 and CDR2 are SGHRS and YFSETQ.

By sample fraction, this clonotype is medium-sized (0.01 to 0.1%). The chain joins TRBV20-1 to TRBJ2-5, with 7 positions matching TRBD2. V lost 6 bases and J lost 3; bases outside the gene matches: 7. The CDR3 length is 13 residues. The V gene's germline CDR1 is DFQATT and CDR2 SNEGSKA (reference sequence). In DNA form, the CDR3 reads TGCAGTGCCGGGGCGGGAGTTGAAGAGACCCAGTACTTC. It yields the protein CSAGAGVEETQYF.

This clonotype was seen just once. The rearrangement uses TRBV10-2 and TRBJ2-7; 10 bases agree with TRBD1. Germline lookup yields CDR1 WSHSY and CDR2 SAAADI. Trimming at V came to 8 bases and at J to 7 bases, leaving 17 bases not matched to a gene. The CDR3 consists of 16 residues. CDR3 sequence: CASGGMTGGFSREQYF. The DNA for the CDR3 is TGCGCCAGCGGGGGGATGACAGGGGGCTTTTCGAGGGAGCAGTACTTC.

This clonotype came up many times. The chain couples TRBV12-3 or TRBV12-4 to TRBJ2-1; maybe TRBD2 (6 bases). The CDR3 runs 19 residues. Deletions cut 5 bases from V and 0 bases from J, with 23 bases between. The CDR3 here is CASSGGISGGPSSYNEQFF. The CDR3 DNA reads as TGTGCCAGCAGTGGTGGGATTAGCGGAGGCCCGAGCTCCTACAATGAGCAGTTCTTC.

There are many counts of this clonotype. J is TRBJ1-1 and V is TRBV2, with D unclear. V lost 4 bases and J lost 0, with 6 bases in between. The germline V gene has CDR1 SNHLY and CDR2 FYNNEI. The CDR3 sequence is 13 residues long. CDR3 DNA: TGTGCCAGCAGTGGGAATTTGAACACTGAAGCTTTCTTT. Its translation is CASSGNLNTEAFF.

This clonotype appeared many times. This sequence joins TRBV7-2 and TRBJ1-1; D might be TRBD1 (5 bases). This CDR3 is 13 amino acids long. Germline lookup yields CDR1 SGHTA and CDR2 FQGNSA. The V and J ends lost 5 bases and 6 bases respectively, with 13 bases between them. The CDR3: CASSRDFPAEAFF. The CDR3 coding sequence is TGTGCCAGCAGCCGGGACTTTCCGGCTGAAGCTTTCTTT.

The CDR3 reads CASPSPRGANVLTF. CDR3 bases: TGTGCCAGCCCCTCCCCCAGGGGGGCCAACGTCCTGACTTTC. The chain has TRBV7-3 and TRBJ2-6; D remains ambiguous. This CDR3 has 14 amino acids. Deletions cut 8 bases from V and 4 bases from J, with 12 bases between. Per the germline V gene, CDR1 is SGHTA and CDR2 is FQGTGA.

This clonotype came up many times. The chain uses TRBV25-1 and TRBJ2-1, with TRBD1 matching 12 bases. The germline gives CDR1 MGHDK, CDR2 SYGVNS. V lost 3 bases to trimming and J lost 3 bases; unmatched junction nucleotides: 3. The CDR3 extends over 16 amino acids. The CDR3 DNA reads TGTGCCAGCAGTGAGGGACAGGGGGCGATCTACAATGAGCAGTTCTTC. Translated: CASSEGQGAIYNEQFF. The variable domain in full, with the rest retrieved from reference TRBV25-1 and TRBJ2-1, is EADIYQTPRYLVIGTGKKITLECSQTMGHDKMYWYQQDPGMELHLIHYSYGVNSTEKGDLSSESTVSRIRTEHFPLTLESARPSHTSQYLCASSEGQGAIYNEQFFGPGTRLTVL.

This clonotype was counted ten times or more. The chain carries TRBV20-1 and TRBJ2-7; TRBD2 agrees at 11 bases. The germline gives CDR1 DFQATT, CDR2 SNEGSKA (reference sequence). The CDR3 spans 16 residues. The V gene end was trimmed by 0 bases and the J gene end by 3 bases; junction bases not matched to a gene: 7. In DNA form, the CDR3 reads TGCAGTGCTAGAGATCAGACTAGCGGGAACCTCTACGAGCAGTACTTC. Its translation: CSARDQTSGNLYEQYF.

This clonotype occurred many times. The rearrangement uses TRBV20-1 and TRBJ2-3; TRBD2 agrees at 12 bases. Germline CDR1 and CDR2: DFQATT and SNEGSKA (reference sequence). With V trimmed by 5 bases and J by 5 bases, 8 bases remained unmatched. The CDR3 has 15 residues. Written as DNA, the CDR3 is TGCAGTGCTGCTCGGACTAGCGGGACTGGAGATACGCAGTATTTT. It is translated as CSAARTSGTGDTQYF.

At least ten counts were recorded for this clonotype. CDR3 in amino acids: CSARDLQGVFYNSPLHF. Written as DNA, the CDR3 is TGCAGTGCTAGAGACCTACAGGGGGTATTCTATAATTCACCCCTCCACTTT. The J gene is TRBJ1-6, the V gene TRBV20-1, with 8 bases aligning to TRBD1. V was pared by 0 bases and J by 3 bases, with 7 bases of the junction left unmatched. The CDR3 length is 17 residues. Germline V gene data show CDR1 as DFQATT and CDR2 as SNEGSKA (reference sequence).